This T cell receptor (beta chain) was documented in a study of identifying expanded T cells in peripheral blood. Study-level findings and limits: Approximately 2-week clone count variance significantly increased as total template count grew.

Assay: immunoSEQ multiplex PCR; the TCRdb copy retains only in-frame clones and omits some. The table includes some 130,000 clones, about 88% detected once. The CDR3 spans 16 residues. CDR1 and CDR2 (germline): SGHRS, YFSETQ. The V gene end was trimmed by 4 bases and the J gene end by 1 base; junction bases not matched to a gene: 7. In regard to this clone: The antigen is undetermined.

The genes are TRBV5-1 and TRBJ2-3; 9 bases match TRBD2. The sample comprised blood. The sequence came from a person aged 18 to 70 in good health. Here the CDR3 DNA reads TGCGCCAGCAGCCCTAGCGGGGCGAGAGGCACAGATACGCAGTATTTT. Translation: CASSPSGARGTDTQYF.